This paragraph covers one TCR beta chain sequence. What it recognizes is unknown. Both 60 Vbeta primers and 13 Jbeta primers went into the PCR. Assay used: immunoSEQ multiplex PCR; TCRdb lists only in-frame clones, some missing. The sample lists under 200,000 clones, 10% to 15% occurring once. This sample is drawn from a study of cytomegalovirus exposure and HLA in healthy donors. About the research overall: Counted in an early data release were 75 million to 85 million unique TCRs from HLA-typed donors.

The CDR3 length is 16 residues. The germline V gene encodes CDR1 MDHEN and CDR2 SYDVKM. The V and J ends lost 2 bases and 3 bases, in that order; junction bases with no gene match: 7. Findings and caveats of the study: Follow-up analysis later connected one missense variant in DCLRE1C with trimming of TCR beta V- and J-genes.

V gene TRBV28 combines with J gene TRBJ1-1, with TRBD1 matching over 9 bases. The material sequenced was PBMCs. This clonotype originated in a man aged 50 to 60 in good health and CMV-seropositive. The CDR3 bases are TGTGCCAGCAGTTTAGAAACCCGGGACAGGGACACTGAAGCTTTCTTT. Protein product: CASSLETRDRDTEAFF.